The clone carrying this TCR beta chain was recorded a few times. Its antigen is as yet unknown. Together with a sample-barcoded 5' primer, a J-beta primer mix was included in a second PCR lasting about 6 to 11 cycles. TCRdb processed the 5' RACE reads anew with MiXCR; each CDR3 protein has one entry. The sample gives fewer than 2,000,000 distinct CDR3 sequences, 34% of which show up once; about 11% is in the top ten. This sample stems from a study of blood T cells in healthy people across ages. Study outcomes and limitations: Unknown donor CMV status possibly confounded expanded clonotype changes.

This clonotype was sampled from a woman in her 30s in good health. The sequenced sample consisted of blood.

CDR3 loop: CATSGRRSPVLNEQFF. The CDR3 DNA is TGTGCCACCAGTGGACGGCGGAGCCCAGTACTCAATGAGCAGTTCTTC. V is TRBV24-1 and J is TRBJ2-1, with D uncertain. Germline CDR1 reads KGHDR; CDR2 reads SFDVKD. Trimming took 5 bases from V and 6 from J, leaving 19 bases between them. The CDR3 spans 16 residues.